The next 27 T cell receptor beta chains were all read from a single sample in a study of T cell clonality in common variable immunodeficiency. Study outcomes and limitations: In common variable immunodeficiency, TCR beta chains reportedly carried fewer deletions and N-nucleotide insertions.

Clones were read by immunoSEQ multiplex PCR, and TCRdb kept only the in-frame ones, dropping some. The record shows about 42,000 clones for this sample, with no singletons present. No antigens are known for them. The sequenced sample consisted of peripheral blood mononuclear cells. These receptor sequences come from a human donor with common variable immunodeficiency.

This clone was seen at least ten times. The CDR3 end falls 3 residues outside the read, so it is completed with the germline J gene. Other DNA sequences in this sample translate to the same CDR3. The chain links TRBV18 to TRBJ2-7, with 8 bases matching TRBD1. Germline V gives CDR1 KGHSH, CDR2 LQKENI. Unmatched junction bases numbered 13, after V lost 6 bases and J lost 3 bases. The CDR3 runs 16 residues. The sequenced CDR3 bases are TGTGCCAGCTCCCCGGGCCAGGACAGGGCGGTCTACGAG. Translated, it gives CASSPGQDRAVYE. The whole CDR3 protein is CASSPGQDRAVYEQYF.

This clone occurred many times. The read terminates 3 residues ahead of where the CDR3 ends, so the germline J gene completes it. The chain links TRBV18 to TRBJ1-5, with a possible D match to TRBD1 (5 bases). With 4 bases removed from V and 0 bases from J, the gap between germline ends came to 10 bases. The germline gives CDR1 KGHSH, CDR2 LQKENI. CDR3 length: 15 residues. CDR3 sequence: CASSHGHNSNQPQHF. The CDR3 bases that were read are TGTGCCAGCTCACATGGACACAATAGCAATCAGCCC. Complete variable domain (other parts from reference TRBV18 and TRBJ1-5): NAGVMQNPRHLVRRRGQEARLRCSPMKGHSHVYWYRQLPEEGLKFMVYLQKENIIDESGMPKERFSAEFPKEGPSILRIQQVVRGDSAAYFCASSHGHNSNQPQHFGDGTRLSIL.

Regarding this clone: The missing CDR3 end, 3 residues past where the read stops, is filled in from the germline J gene. This sequence joins TRBV19 and TRBJ2-2; 12 nucleotides agree with TRBD2. CDR3 length: 16 residues. Germline V CDR1 and CDR2: LNHDA, SQIVND (reference sequence). V shed 5 bases, J shed 4 bases, and the junction held 5 bases outside the gene matches. CDR3 sequence: CASSQTSGSFTGELFF. CDR3 DNA (partial): TGTGCCAGTAGTCAGACTAGCGGGAGCTTCACCGGGGAG. Variable domain in full (rest from reference TRBV19 and TRBJ2-2): DGGITQSPKYLFRKEGQNVTLSCEQNLNHDAMYWYRQDPGQGLRLIYYSQIVNDFQKGDIAEGYSVSREKKESFPLTVTSAQKNPTAFYLCASSQTSGSFTGELFFGEGSRLTVL.

Remarks on this clone: Coverage ceases 3 residues before the CDR3 finishes, and the germline J gene fills in the end. The rearrangement uses TRBV19 and TRBJ2-1; 9 bases are a match to TRBD2. CDR1 and CDR2 (germline): LNHDA, SQIVND (reference sequence). V was pared by 9 bases and J by 6 bases, with 12 bases of the junction left unmatched. The CDR3 has 15 residues. The CDR3 region is CASLKELAGGNEQFF. The CDR3 bases that were read are TGTGCCAGCTTAAAGGAACTAGCGGGCGGCAATGAG.

This clone has a count of ten or more. The read halts 3 residues ahead of the CDR3 end, with the missing end drawn from the germline J gene. The chain employs TRBV18 and TRBJ1-3, with TRBD1 matching over 7 bases. In germline, CDR1 is KGHSH, CDR2 LQKENI. V lost 4 bases, J lost 4 bases, and 4 bases stayed unmatched. The CDR3 totals 14 residues. The CDR3 here is CASSLTGAGNTIYF. The CDR3 bases that were read are TGTGCCAGCTCACTAACAGGGGCCGGAAACACC.

This clone was observed many times. Read coverage stops 3 residues before the CDR3 terminus; the germline J gene supplies the remainder. J is TRBJ2-1 and V is TRBV29-1, with D possibly TRBD2 on 7 matching bases. The CDR3 is 14 residues long. Germline CDR1 reads SQVTM; CDR2 reads ANQGSEA. The ends were cut back, 7 bases at V and 0 bases at J, with 13 bases in the middle. CDR3 bases read: TGCAGCGCCAAGGGGGGGAGCTCCTACAATGAG. As protein: CSAKGGSSYNE. The CDR3 as a whole reads CSAKGGSSYNEQFF.

In its sample, this clone was seen many times. The observed sequence ends 3 residues before the CDR3 terminus, with the missing tail filled in from the germline J gene. The chain is built from TRBV20-1 and TRBJ1-1, with 8 nucleotides matching TRBD1. Losses at the gene ends were 6 bases for V and 0 bases for J; bases not matched to a gene: 6. This CDR3 is 14 amino acids long. The germline V gene has CDR1 DFQATT and CDR2 SNEGSKA (reference sequence). The sequenced CDR3 bases are TGCAGTGCCGCTAGGGGACAGGTGAACACTGAA. Its translation: CSAARGQVNTE. In full, the CDR3 reads CSAARGQVNTEAFF.

CDR3 DNA, as far as it was read: TGTGCCAGTACAAACAGGGGAGTTGGAACAGATACG. This sequence encodes CASTNRGVGTDT. The full CDR3 sequence reads CASTNRGVGTDTQYF. The chain recombines TRBV19 with TRBJ2-3; TRBD1 agrees at 7 bases. The sequenced fragment ends 3 residues before the CDR3 boundary, so the rest is inferred from the germline J gene. The germline gives CDR1 LNHDA, CDR2 SQIVND (reference sequence). V lost 7 bases, J lost 3 bases, and 10 bases stayed unmatched. CDR3 size: 15 residues.

In its sample, this clone was seen many times. The read ends 3 residues shy of where the CDR3 ends; the end is completed using the germline J gene. This chain links TRBV29-1 with TRBJ1-3, with 7 bases aligning to TRBD1. CDR3 length equals 15 residues. Trimming removed 5 bases from V and 2 bases from J; junction bases left unmatched: 9. Germline values: CDR1 SQVTM, CDR2 ANQGSEA. CDR3 sequence reads: CSVSGQELTGNTIYF. The CDR3 DNA, read in part, is TGCAGCGTTTCCGGACAGGAATTGACTGGAAACACC.

This clone was found a few times. The read comes to an end 3 residues before the CDR3 does, leaving the germline J gene to fill in the end. The chain uses TRBV7-8 and TRBJ2-7; D may be TRBD2 (5 bases). The CDR3 length is 13 residues. The V and J ends lost 6 bases and 1 base respectively, with 10 bases between them. Germline lookup yields CDR1 SGHVS and CDR2 FQNEAQ. The CDR3 here is CASSYGLSYEQYF. The CDR3 DNA, read in part, is TGTGCCAGCAGTTATGGACTGTCCTACGAG.

This clone has a count of ten or more. The CDR3 end lies 3 residues beyond the end of the read and is filled in from the germline J gene. V gene TRBV7-9 combines with J gene TRBJ2-1; D ambiguous. Germline V lookup: CDR1 SEHNR, CDR2 FQNEAQ (reference sequence). The germline V and J ends were trimmed by 5 bases and 7 bases, with 9 bases remaining between them. This CDR3 is built from 12 residues. The CDR3 DNA, read in part, is TGTGCCAGCAGCCGCCAAACTAATGAG. Translation: CASSRQTNE. In full, the CDR3 reads CASSRQTNEQFF.

This clone showed up many times. Coverage ceases 3 residues before the CDR3 finishes, and the germline J gene fills in the end. The chain has TRBV29-1 and TRBJ2-4, with 12 bases that match TRBD2. Germline CDR1 is SQVTM and CDR2 is ANQGSEA. CDR3 size: 13 residues. Partial CDR3 DNA: TGCAGCGTTGAAATGACTAGCGGGAGTCGT. The encoded protein is CSVEMTSGSR. The whole CDR3 sequence is CSVEMTSGSRQYF.

This clone was seen many times. The read terminates 3 residues ahead of where the CDR3 ends, so the germline J gene completes it. The rearrangement links TRBV5-1 to TRBJ1-1; no firm D call. This CDR3 contains 13 residues. The germline V gene encodes CDR1 SGHRS and CDR2 YFSETQ. V gave up 0 bases and J gave up 1 base, with 4 bases separating them. This CDR3 is CASSLDWNTEAFF. Incomplete CDR3 DNA: TGCGCCAGCAGCTTGGACTGGAACACTGAA.

This clone was seen more than once but under ten times. This chain's CDR3 is CASSPTGQSVGAFF. The sequenced CDR3 bases are TGTGCCAGCTCACCAACGGGACAAAGTGTCGGA. V is TRBV18 and J is TRBJ1-1, with a possible D match to TRBD1 (6 bases). Read sequence stops 3 residues before the CDR3 end, and the germline J gene provides the missing end. Per the germline V gene, CDR1 is KGHSH and CDR2 is LQKENI. The CDR3 is made up of 14 amino acids.

This clone showed up just a few times. Coverage ceases 3 residues before the CDR3 finishes, and the germline J gene fills in the end. This sequence joins TRBV19 and TRBJ2-3; possibly TRBD1 for D (6 bases). Looked up from germline, CDR1 is LNHDA and CDR2 is SQIVND (reference sequence). V was clipped by 0 bases and J by 1 base, with 8 bases between them. The CDR3 runs 15 residues. The CDR3 sequence is CASSIDPGGTDTQYF. Incomplete CDR3 DNA: TGTGCCAGTAGTATAGACCCAGGGGGCACAGATACG.

This clone was counted ten times or more. The read stops 3 residues short of the end of the CDR3; the missing end is completed from the germline J gene. The chain joins TRBV29-1 to TRBJ2-1; a weak D match, TRBD2 (7 bases). The CDR3 totals 16 residues. V gave up 0 bases and J gave up 6 bases, with 18 bases separating them. Germline V gene lookup returns CDR1 SQVTM and CDR2 ANQGSEA. The CDR3 loop is CSVEDLGGTTFNEQFF. The covered CDR3 bases are TGCAGCGTTGAAGATCTCGGGGGGACAACTTTCAATGAG.

A few counts support this clone. The sequence runs out 3 residues before the end of the CDR3; the remainder is reconstructed from the germline J gene. V is TRBV19 and J is TRBJ2-2; 14 nucleotides match TRBD2. The J segment lost 2 bases and the V segment lost 5 bases, leaving 10 bases of the junction unmatched. The CDR3 has 19 amino acids. Germline V gene lookup returns CDR1 LNHDA and CDR2 SQIVND (reference sequence). The CDR3 protein is CASSLLTSGRGLNTGELFF. The sequenced part of the CDR3 DNA is TGTGCCAGTAGTCTTCTGACTAGCGGGAGGGGACTAAACACCGGGGAG. Complete variable domain (other parts from reference TRBV19 and TRBJ2-2): DGGITQSPKYLFRKEGQNVTLSCEQNLNHDAMYWYRQDPGQGLRLIYYSQIVNDFQKGDIAEGYSVSREKKESFPLTVTSAQKNPTAFYLCASSLLTSGRGLNTGELFFGEGSRLTVL.

This clone was seen at least ten times. CDR3 DNA (partial): TGCAGTGCTAGCTTCTCCCGGGGTTACGGATATGGC. This sequence encodes CSASFSRGYGYG. The CDR3 in its entirety is CSASFSRGYGYGYTF. The chain couples TRBV20-1 to TRBJ1-2; no reliable D call. The read finishes 3 residues shy of the CDR3 end, and the germline J gene is used to complete it. The CDR3 is made up of 15 amino acids. V lost 3 bases and J lost 5, with 19 bases in between. Germline V gene sequence: CDR1 DFQATT, CDR2 SNEGSKA (reference sequence).

This clone has only a few counts. The CDR3 goes on 3 residues after the read ends, and that part is filled in from the germline J gene. The chain links TRBV5-3 to TRBJ1-5; D call uncertain. TRBV5-3 has ORF status, its function being uncertain. The CDR3 consists of 16 residues. Trimming took off 4 bases at V and 0 bases at J, with 14 bases between the two ends. The DNA read from the CDR3 is TGTGCCAGAAGCCCACCCGGAGGGTATAGCAATCAGCCC. Encoded protein: CARSPPGGYSNQP. The entire CDR3 is CARSPPGGYSNQPQHF.

This clone was detected ten times or more. The sequenced fragment ends 3 residues before the CDR3 boundary, so the rest is inferred from the germline J gene. V is TRBV27 and J is TRBJ2-6, with TRBD1 matching over 12 bases. The CDR3 runs 19 residues. With V trimmed by 3 bases and J by 3 bases, 9 bases remained unmatched. Germline CDR1 is MNHEY and CDR2 is SMNVEV (reference sequence). The chain's CDR3 is CASSLYGTGGFSGANVLTF. The CDR3 DNA, read in part, is TGTGCCAGCAGTTTGTATGGGACAGGGGGCTTCAGTGGGGCCAACGTC.

This clone was found many times. The missing CDR3 end, 3 residues past where the read stops, is filled in from the germline J gene. The chain uses TRBV13 and TRBJ2-7; D is perhaps TRBD1 (6 bases). Germline CDR1 PRHDT, CDR2 FYEKMQ (reference sequence). V lost 6 bases to trimming and J lost 3 bases, with 21 bases between them. The CDR3 extends over 16 amino acids. The covered CDR3 bases are TGTGCCAGCAGTTCTATGGGGGCCCTTCCCCTCTACGAG. The encoded protein is CASSSMGALPLYE. The CDR3 reads in full as CASSSMGALPLYEQYF.

Remarks on this clone: The read halts 3 residues ahead of the CDR3 end, with the missing end drawn from the germline J gene. The genes are TRBV10-2 and TRBJ2-1; perhaps TRBD2 as D (5 bases). This CDR3 is built from 13 residues. The V end lost 6 bases, the J end lost 9 bases, and 15 bases lay between the germline ends. CDR1 is WSHSY, CDR2 SAAADI, per germline. This CDR3 is CASRNTAAREQFF. The CDR3 bases that were read are TGCGCCAGCAGGAATACAGCGGCGCGTGAG.

Notes on this clone: From the germline J gene comes the end of the CDR3, since the read stops 3 residues before it. The V and J genes are TRBV2 and TRBJ2-7; possible D gene TRBD1, 5 bases. The CDR3 covers 14 residues. Germline lookup yields CDR1 SNHLY and CDR2 FYNNEI. V was trimmed by 6 bases and J by 2 bases, leaving 14 bases between them. The sequenced part of the CDR3 DNA is TGTGCCAGCAGGCGGCGGCAGGGCCCCTACGAG. This translates into CASRRRQGPYE. The CDR3 as a whole reads CASRRRQGPYEQYF.

In its sample, this clone was seen many times. The missing CDR3 end, 3 residues past where the read stops, is filled in from the germline J gene. The gene calls are TRBV19 and TRBJ1-6; weak D call: TRBD1 (5 bases). V shed 6 bases and J shed 2 bases, with 14 bases lying between them. The CDR3 runs 16 residues. Germline-derived CDR1 and CDR2 are LNHDA and SQIVND (reference sequence). CDR3 sequence: CASSRGEGAYNSPLHF. The DNA read from the CDR3 is TGTGCCAGTAGCCGAGGGGAAGGAGCCTATAATTCACCC.

There are a few counts of this clone. Read data end 3 residues before the CDR3 end; the end is taken from the germline J gene. This sequence joins TRBV20-1 and TRBJ2-7; D remains ambiguous. V lost 0 bases and J 3 bases, leaving 12 bases between the germline ends. The CDR3 covers 14 residues. Germline-derived CDR1 and CDR2 are DFQATT and SNEGSKA (reference sequence). The covered CDR3 bases are TGCAGTGCTAGAGATTGGGCAGGCCACTACGAG. It is translated as CSARDWAGHYE. The CDR3 reads in full as CSARDWAGHYEQYF.

In its sample, this clone was seen many times. The observed sequence ends 3 residues before the CDR3 terminus, with the missing tail filled in from the germline J gene. The chain has TRBV12-3 or TRBV12-4 and TRBJ1-5; possible D gene TRBD1, 6 bases. Trimming left V 1 base short and J 5 bases short, with 15 bases between. This CDR3 has 16 residues. CDR3: CASSLGGGRGYQPQHF. Partial CDR3 DNA: TGTGCCAGCAGTTTAGGAGGCGGCAGGGGATATCAGCCC.

In its sample, this clone was seen a few times. The CDR3 end lies 3 residues beyond the end of the read and is filled in from the germline J gene. The J gene is TRBJ1-2, the V gene TRBV11-2, with D unresolved. Trimming removed 0 bases from V and 4 bases from J, with 6 bases in between. The CDR3 totals 13 residues. Germline CDR1 SGHAT, CDR2 FQNNGV. CDR3 DNA (partial): TGTGCCAGCAGCTTAGATGCAGTCTATGGC. Protein sequence: CASSLDAVYG. The whole CDR3 region reads CASSLDAVYGYTF.